This T cell receptor (beta chain) came from a study of blood T cell repertoires in COVID-19. About the study: Spain, Italy and the United States supplied samples that represented acute and convalescent COVID-19. T cells, B-cell-depleted T cells, or PBMCs supplied cDNA or gDNA.

V was cut by 6 bases and J by 10 bases, with 18 bases left in between. The CDR3 runs to 13 residues. The authors' processing: Amplification of reference gene primers provided the estimated nucleated cell counts. TCRdb keeps only in-frame clones here, not all; method: immunoSEQ multiplex PCR. V, J and clone size are those of that table, while D and trimming were read from the DNA. The data show 180,000 or so clones, 82% seen once. This receptor was taken from a human donor with acute or convalescent COVID-19. The donor label of this sample is uncertain. The V call is TRBV12-3 or TRBV12-4, the J call TRBJ1-1; weak D call: TRBD1 (6 bases). Sample: peripheral blood. As DNA, the CDR3 is TGTGCCAGCAGCCCTCCCCCAGGGGTATCAGCTTTCTTT. It is translated as CASSPPPGVSAFF.